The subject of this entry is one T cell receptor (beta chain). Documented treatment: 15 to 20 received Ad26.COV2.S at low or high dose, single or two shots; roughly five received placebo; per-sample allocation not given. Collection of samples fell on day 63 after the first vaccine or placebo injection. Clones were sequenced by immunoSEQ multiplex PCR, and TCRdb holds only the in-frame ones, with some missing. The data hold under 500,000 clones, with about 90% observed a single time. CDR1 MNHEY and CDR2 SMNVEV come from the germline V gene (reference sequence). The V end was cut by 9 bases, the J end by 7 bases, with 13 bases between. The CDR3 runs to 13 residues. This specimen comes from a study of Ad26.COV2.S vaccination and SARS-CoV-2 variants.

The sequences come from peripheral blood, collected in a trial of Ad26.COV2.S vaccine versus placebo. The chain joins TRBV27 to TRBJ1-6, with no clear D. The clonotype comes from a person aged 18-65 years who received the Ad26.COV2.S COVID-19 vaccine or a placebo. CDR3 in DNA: TGTGCCAGTCGATCCCGGGGAAATTCACCCCTCCACTTT. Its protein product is CASRSRGNSPLHF.